This T cell receptor beta chain was captured by sequencing in a study of cytomegalovirus exposure and HLA in healthy donors. Primers included in the PCR were 60 Vbeta and 13 Jbeta primers. TCRdb keeps only in-frame clones here, not all; method: immunoSEQ multiplex PCR. The repertoire consists of under 250,000 clones, with roughly 85% occurring once and the leading ten covering 0.2% to 0.25%. CDR1 and CDR2 (germline): SGDLS, YYNGEE. Trimming stripped 4 bases from V and 1 base from J, with 25 bases between. The CDR3 contains 19 residues. The gene calls are TRBV9 and TRBJ2-3; maybe TRBD2 (7 bases). Source material: PBMCs. This TCR came from a girl under 10 years old in good health and CMV-seronegative. CDR3 in amino acids: CASSRRGFGRREGTDTQYF. The CDR3 coding sequence is TGTGCCAGCAGCCGTAGGGGGTTCGGTCGCCGGGAGGGCACAGATACGCAGTATTTT.